This TCR beta chain was obtained from a study of shared clonotypes between healthy human individuals. Study as a whole: CD4 naive and memory got three plates each, CD8 naive two, CD8 memory one.

This clone has more than one count but fewer than ten. The target antigen is unknown. The V gene end was trimmed by 4 bases and the J gene end by 6 bases; junction bases not matched to a gene: 7. Looked up from germline, CDR1 is KGHSH and CDR2 is LQKENI. The CDR3 sequence is 15 residues long. Study results and limitations: Sampling was confined to blood; repertoires within tissues likely differ. The authors expected sequencing depth to affect clonotype sharing among donors. The study generally estimated greater richness for naive than memory subsets.

Sequencing was performed with immunoSEQ multiplex PCR; in TCRdb, only in-frame clones are kept and a portion is missing. The table has about 680,000 clones, around 67% seen once. The chain combines TRBV18 with TRBJ2-3; 10 bases map to TRBD2. This TCR derives from a woman aged 25 to 39 in good health. Material: memory CD4+ T cells sorted from blood. As for subset: CD45RA-negative fraction. The CDR3 coding sequence is TGTGCCAGCTCACGATTAGCGGGAGGTTCGGATACGCAGTATTTT. This translates into CASSRLAGGSDTQYF.